One and the same sample provided the 32 T cell receptor beta chains below, sequenced in a study of blood T cell repertoires in COVID-19. Generated by immunoSEQ multiplex PCR, the TCRdb table keeps only in-frame clones and is missing some. The repertoire holds approximately 100,000 clones, with approximately 84% as singletons. Sequencing input: peripheral blood. Every receptor here comes from a woman aged 60-75 years with acute or convalescent COVID-19.

The chain carries TRBV12-3 or TRBV12-4 and TRBJ1-5; maybe TRBD1 (6 bases). V lost 8 bases and J lost 3, with 11 bases in between. CDR3 length equals 13 residues. The CDR3 loop is CASYGQLNQPQHF. CDR3 DNA sequence: TGTGCCAGCTACGGACAGCTCAATCAGCCCCAGCATTTT.

The chain has TRBV5-1 and TRBJ1-3; no firm D call. Per the germline V gene, CDR1 is SGHRS and CDR2 is YFSETQ. This CDR3 is built from 16 residues. V was pared by 4 bases and J by 4 bases, with 18 bases between. The CDR3 spells CASSLWVTESGNTIYF. The DNA for the CDR3 is TGCGCCAGCAGCCTCTGGGTCACGGAGTCCGGAAACACCATATATTTT. Full variable domain (outside the CDR3, taken from reference TRBV5-1 and TRBJ1-3): KAGVTQTPRYLIKTRGQQVTLSCSPISGHRSVSWYQQTPGQGLQFLFEYFSETQRNKGNFPGRFSGRQFSNSRSEMNVSTLELGDSALYLCASSLWVTESGNTIYFGEGSWLTVV.

The J gene is TRBJ2-1, the V gene TRBV4-1; D might be TRBD1 (5 bases). Germline lookup yields CDR1 MGHRA and CDR2 YSYEKL. This CDR3 has 14 residues. Trimming removed 0 bases from V and 2 bases from J, with 5 bases in between. The CDR3 here is CASSQEGAYNEQFF. CDR3 nucleotide sequence: TGCGCCAGCAGCCAAGAAGGGGCCTACAATGAGCAGTTCTTC.

The chain uses TRBV6-5 and TRBJ2-2; 9 bases map to TRBD2. This CDR3 region has 15 residues. Germline CDR1 is MNHEY and CDR2 is SVGAGI. V was pared by 6 bases and J by 4 bases, with 6 bases of the junction left unmatched. The chain's CDR3 is CASSGGGAGTGELFF. The CDR3, as DNA: TGTGCCAGCAGCGGCGGGGGGGCCGGCACCGGGGAGCTGTTTTTT.

V usage is TRBV6-6 and J usage is TRBJ2-1, with 8 bases aligning to TRBD1. Unmatched junction bases numbered 13, after V lost 5 bases and J lost 7 bases. The CDR3 length is 16 residues. Germline V gives CDR1 MNHNY, CDR2 SVGAGI (reference sequence). The CDR3 region has the DNA TGTGCCAGCAGTCGATACCCCGGGACAGGAACTAATGAGCAGTTCTTC. Its translation: CASSRYPGTGTNEQFF.

This chain's CDR3 is CATSRGDRDFSYNEQFF. CDR3 nucleotides: TGTGCCACCAGCAGAGGGGACCGGGACTTCTCCTACAATGAGCAGTTCTTC. The V and J genes are TRBV15 and TRBJ2-1; D might be TRBD2 (6 bases). The CDR3 sequence is 17 residues long. In germline, CDR1 is LNHNV, CDR2 YYDKDF (reference sequence). V lost 1 base and J 0 bases, leaving 13 bases between the germline ends.

A word on this clone: Other DNA sequences in this sample translate to the same CDR3. The gene calls are TRBV3-1 (or the pseudogene TRBV3-2) and TRBJ2-3; D may be TRBD2 (5 bases). CDR1 and CDR2 (germline): LGHDT, YNNKEL (reference sequence). The V end was cut by 4 bases, the J end by 5 bases, with 10 bases between. There are 13 residues in the CDR3. CDR3 sequence: CASSPGGRDTQYF. CDR3 bases: TGTGCCAGCAGCCCTGGAGGTCGAGATACGCAGTATTTT.

V usage is TRBV29-1 and J usage is TRBJ2-5; D perhaps matches TRBD2 (6 bases). From germline, CDR1 is SQVTM and CDR2 ANQGSEA. CDR3 length: 12 residues. V gave up 7 bases and J gave up 4 bases, with 13 bases separating them. This chain's CDR3 is CSGRERGETQYF. The CDR3 DNA sequence: TGCAGCGGACGGGAGAGGGGAGAGACCCAGTACTTC.

The V call is TRBV30, the J call TRBJ2-1; TRBD2 is a possible D gene (6 bases). Germline V gives CDR1 GTSNPN, CDR2 SVGIG (reference sequence). Deletions cut 5 bases from V and 8 bases from J, with 16 bases between. This CDR3 is 13 amino acids long. This CDR3 reads CAWERRGTDEQFF. In nucleotides, the CDR3 is TGTGCCTGGGAGCGACGGGGGACGGATGAGCAGTTCTTC.

The chain has TRBV27 and TRBJ1-4; 9 nucleotides match TRBD1. The CDR3 spans 14 residues. Germline V gene sequence: CDR1 MNHEY, CDR2 SMNVEV (reference sequence). Unmatched junction bases numbered 6, after V lost 6 bases and J lost 7 bases. As DNA, the CDR3 is TGTGCCAGCAGACGAGGGGACAGGGCTGAAAAACTGTTTTTT. It encodes CASRRGDRAEKLFF.

The V call is TRBV7-2, the J call TRBJ1-2; D possibly corresponds to TRBD1 (5 bases). Germline V gene lookup returns CDR1 SGHTA and CDR2 FQGNSA. Trimming removed 5 bases at V and 5 bases at J, with 15 bases between. This CDR3 is built from 14 residues. CDR3 nucleotides: TGTGCCAGCAGCCAATTACGACAGATTTATGGCTACACCTTC. This gives the protein CASSQLRQIYGYTF.

Only one count was recorded for this clone. This rearrangement joins TRBV2 to TRBJ2-6; 7 bases agree with TRBD1. The J segment lost 2 bases and the V segment lost 6 bases, leaving 1 base of the junction unmatched. Germline V lookup: CDR1 SNHLY, CDR2 FYNNEI. This CDR3 comprises 14 residues. This chain's CDR3 is CASSDRAGANVLTF. The CDR3 region has the DNA TGTGCCAGCAGCGACAGGGCTGGGGCCAACGTCCTGACTTTC.

The CDR3 DNA reads as TGTGCCAGCAGCGTTCCGGGGGACCTCTACAATGAGCAGTTCTTC. It is translated as CASSVPGDLYNEQFF. This chain joins TRBV9 and TRBJ2-1, with D possibly being TRBD2 (6 bases). In germline, CDR1 is SGDLS, CDR2 YYNGEE. The CDR3 runs to 15 residues. Trimming shortened V by 2 bases and J by 3 bases, and 12 bases separated the two germline ends.

The J gene is TRBJ2-7, the V gene TRBV28; 10 bases line up with TRBD1. Germline-derived CDR1 and CDR2 are MDHEN and SYDVKM. The J segment lost 4 bases and the V segment lost 5 bases, leaving 5 bases of the junction unmatched. CDR3 length equals 14 residues. The CDR3 here is CASSLPDRGYEQYF. As DNA, the CDR3 is TGTGCCAGCAGTCTACCGGACAGGGGGTACGAGCAGTACTTC.

This clone was counted between two and nine times. This CDR3 is CASSVRTGLAGDTQYF. CDR3 nucleotides: TGCGCCAGCAGTGTCCGAACGGGACTAGCGGGGGATACGCAGTATTTT. The chain carries TRBV10-1 and TRBJ2-3; 13 bases agree with TRBD2. Trimming at V came to 4 bases and at J to 6 bases, leaving 7 bases not matched to a gene. CDR1 and CDR2 from the germline V gene are WNHNN and SYGVQD (reference sequence). The CDR3 extends over 16 amino acids.

This rearrangement joins TRBV9 to TRBJ1-2; D ambiguous. The V gene's germline CDR1 is SGDLS and CDR2 YYNGEE. CDR3 length equals 12 residues. The ends were cut back, 4 bases at V and 8 bases at J, with 12 bases in the middle. The CDR3 coding sequence is TGTGCCAGCAGCTCAGGATCCATAGGCTACACCTTC. Protein: CASSSGSIGYTF.

The CDR3 sequence: CASRGGGADSTDTQYF. As DNA, the CDR3 is TGCGCCAGCAGAGGCGGGGGGGCAGATAGCACAGATACGCAGTATTTT. The V gene is TRBV5-1, the J gene TRBJ2-3; 9 bases are a match to TRBD2. Trimming took 5 bases from V and 0 from J; bases not matched to a gene: 7. The V gene's germline CDR1 is SGHRS and CDR2 YFSETQ. The CDR3 sequence is 16 residues long.

The CDR3 nucleotides are TGTGCCAGCAGCCGTAACAGGGGCGGGACCCATGGCTACACCTTC. This encodes CASSRNRGGTHGYTF. The V gene is TRBV11-1, the J gene TRBJ1-2; TRBD1 matches at 7 bases. CDR1 and CDR2 (germline): SGHAT, FQDESV (reference sequence). The CDR3 is made up of 15 amino acids. The trim removed 5 bases at V and 6 bases at J, leaving 12 bases unmatched.

The chain has TRBV28 and TRBJ1-2; 9 nucleotides align to TRBD1. The CDR3 is made up of 15 amino acids. CDR1 MDHEN and CDR2 SYDVKM come from the germline V gene. V lost 2 bases and J lost 4; bases outside the gene matches: 5. Here the CDR3 reads CASSLNGQGFYGYTF. CDR3 coding DNA: TGTGCCAGCAGTTTAAACGGACAGGGGTTCTATGGCTACACCTTC.

This chain joins TRBV11-3 and TRBJ1-1; 9 bases line up with TRBD1. CDR3 length: 15 residues. With 3 bases clipped from V and 6 bases from J, the junction kept 8 bases outside the gene matches. Germline lookup yields CDR1 SGHNT and CDR2 YENEEA. The CDR3 DNA reads TGTGCCAGCAGCTTCCGGACAGGGGAAGGGGCTGAAGCTTTCTTT. Residues: CASSFRTGEGAEAFF.

This clone was seen just once. The genes are TRBV28 and TRBJ2-7; a possible D gene is TRBD1 (6 bases). Trimming took off 4 bases at V and 9 bases at J, with 22 bases between the two ends. Germline-derived CDR1 and CDR2 are MDHEN and SYDVKM. The CDR3 is made up of 15 amino acids. The CDR3 bases are TGTGCCAGCAGTTCTCGGGACACCCATCCATTCGGGCAGTACTTC. Translated, it gives CASSSRDTHPFGQYF.

The V call is TRBV28, the J call TRBJ1-1; D gene ambiguous. The CDR3 runs 15 residues. Germline loops: CDR1 MDHEN, CDR2 SYDVKM. V lost 7 bases and J 1 base, leaving 16 bases between the germline ends. The CDR3: CASKPVGRGNTEAFF. CDR3 bases: TGTGCCAGCAAACCAGTGGGTAGAGGGAACACTGAAGCTTTCTTT.

This chain connects TRBV5-1 to TRBJ1-5, with D uncertain. Germline CDR1 reads SGHRS; CDR2 reads YFSETQ. V was shortened by 1 base and J by 1 base, with 9 bases between the two germline ends. This CDR3 has 15 residues. The CDR3 DNA follows: TGCGCCAGCAGCTTGACGGCGGGGAGCAATCAGCCCCAGCATTTT. It yields the protein CASSLTAGSNQPQHF.

The chain employs TRBV15 and TRBJ2-1; D not certain. CDR1 and CDR2 from the germline V gene are LNHNV and YYDKDF (reference sequence). The CDR3 extends over 14 amino acids. V was trimmed by 0 bases and J by 5 bases, leaving 8 bases between them. The CDR3 DNA follows: TGTGCCACCAGCAGAGATAAGTACAACAATGAGCAGTTCTTC. This encodes CATSRDKYNNEQFF.

CDR3 sequence: CASSYRRGEETQYF. Written as DNA, the CDR3 is TGTGCCAGCAGTTACCGGCGCGGGGAAGAGACCCAGTACTTC. The chain combines TRBV6-2 or TRBV6-3 with TRBJ2-5; D may be TRBD2 (6 bases). Looked up from germline, CDR1 is MNHEY and CDR2 is SVGEGT. V shed 2 bases and J shed 3 bases, with 10 bases lying between them. This CDR3 spans 14 amino acids.

The V and J genes are TRBV27 and TRBJ2-4, with a weak D call TRBD1 (5 bases). CDR3 length equals 13 residues. The V gene lost 6 bases and the J gene lost 4 bases, with 10 bases spanning the gap. CDR1 is MNHEY, CDR2 SMNVEV, per germline (reference sequence). The CDR3 protein is CASRAQGKNIQYF. In nucleotides, the CDR3 is TGTGCCAGCAGGGCCCAGGGTAAAAACATTCAGTACTTC.

For the CDR3, the DNA is TGTGCCTGGAGCGTATGGGGTAGCGGGGGTTACGAGCAGTACTTC. As protein: CAWSVWGSGGYEQYF. The gene calls are TRBV30 and TRBJ2-7, with 9 bases lining up with TRBD2. V lost 3 bases to trimming and J lost 4 bases; unmatched junction nucleotides: 10. Germline V gene lookup returns CDR1 GTSNPN and CDR2 SVGIG (reference sequence). This CDR3 has 15 residues.

The sample holds a few counts of this clone. CDR3 DNA sequence: TGTGCCAGCAGCTTAGCAGGCACACTAGGCTATGGCTACACCTTC. Amino acids: CASSLAGTLGYGYTF. The chain couples TRBV7-2 to TRBJ1-2; D gene uncertain. The CDR3 contains 15 residues. Germline assignment: CDR1 SGHTA and CDR2 FQGNSA. Trimming cost V 0 bases and J 4 bases, with 12 bases left between them.

This chain connects TRBV11-2 to TRBJ1-5, with D unresolved. Germline loops: CDR1 SGHAT, CDR2 FQNNGV. V was cut by 5 bases and J by 1 base, with 12 bases left in between. The CDR3 totals 15 residues. The CDR3 here is CASSPHGSSNQPQHF. DNA for the CDR3: TGTGCCAGCAGCCCCCATGGGAGCAGCAATCAGCCCCAGCATTTT.

The chain uses TRBV19 and TRBJ1-4; D is ambiguous. The CDR3 consists of 14 residues. Germline CDR1 LNHDA, CDR2 SQIVND (reference sequence). The V end lost 5 bases, the J end lost 3 bases, and 10 bases lay between the germline ends. As DNA, the CDR3 is TGTGCCAGTAGTCCTCGGGGTTCTAATGAAAAACTGTTTTTT. Translated: CASSPRGSNEKLFF.

This clone was recorded a few times. The same CDR3 is also encoded by other DNA sequences in this sample. V gene TRBV4-1 combines with J gene TRBJ2-1, with 10 bases aligning to TRBD2. Germline CDR1 is MGHRA and CDR2 is YSYEKL. V was pared by 4 bases and J by 1 base, with 1 base of the junction left unmatched. The CDR3 loop spans 15 amino acids. In nucleotides, the CDR3 is TGCGCCAGCAGCCCGGGACTAGCGTCCTACAATGAGCAGTTCTTC. The encoded protein is CASSPGLASYNEQFF.

This chain connects TRBV6-6 to TRBJ2-1; 10 bases map to TRBD2. The junction had 16 bases not matched to a gene; V was cut back by 5 bases and J by 0 bases. Germline values: CDR1 MNHNY, CDR2 SVGAGI (reference sequence). This CDR3 has 20 residues. CDR3 DNA sequence: TGTGCCAGCAGTCCCCCTTCGGGTAGCGGGGGGTCTAGCTCCTACAATGAGCAGTTCTTC. Residues: CASSPPSGSGGSSSYNEQFF.